Listed below are T cell receptor beta chains from one sample, sequenced in a study of cytomegalovirus exposure and HLA in healthy donors. The assay was immunoSEQ multiplex PCR, and TCRdb's table has in-frame clones only and misses some. The sample yields more than 50,000 clones, of which the top ten take up approximately 6.8%. The specimen sequenced was PBMCs. The receptors come from a woman aged 40 to 50 in good health and CMV-seronegative. Each CDR3 is given with its conserved first and last residue. D genes are given only for firm matches.

J gene,V gene,D gene,CDR3 protein,CDR3 DNA
TRBJ2-3,TRBV5-6,TRBD1,CASSLESGGSTQYF,TGTGCCAGCAGCTTGGAATCAGGGGGCTCTACGCAGTATTTT
TRBJ2-3,TRBV5-1,-,CASSLGLADTQYF,TGCGCCAGCAGCTTGGGGCTAGCAGATACGCAGTATTTT
TRBJ2-7,TRBV7-2,-,CASSLLVSVNEQYF,TGTGCCAGCAGCTTACTAGTGTCGGTAAACGAGCAGTACTTC
TRBJ2-4,TRBV18,TRBD1,CASAIGTGLAKNIQYF,TGTGCCAGCGCTATCGGGACAGGGCTAGCCAAAAACATTCAGTACTTC
TRBJ1-2,TRBV18,-,CASSSRGGNYGYTF,TGTGCCAGCTCATCGAGGGGGGGGAACTATGGCTACACCTTC
TRBJ2-1,TRBV5-4,TRBD2,CASCPSPTSGMSEQFF,TGTGCCAGCTGCCCTTCCCCCACTAGCGGGATGAGTGAGCAGTTCTTC
TRBJ1-1,TRBV7-2,-,CASSFPSRSGAFF,TGTGCCAGCAGCTTCCCTTCCCGAAGCGGAGCTTTCTTT
TRBJ1-5,TRBV6-1,TRBD1,CASSPGTGGIQPQHF,TGTGCCAGCAGTCCCGGGACAGGGGGCATTCAGCCCCAGCATTTT
TRBJ1-1,TRBV5-1,TRBD1,CASSFRQGAVNTEAFF,TGCGCCAGCAGCTTTCGACAGGGGGCGGTGAACACTGAAGCTTTCTTT
TRBJ1-6,TRBV28,-,CASSPQGWERSPLHF,TGTGCCAGCAGTCCTCAGGGGTGGGAACGGTCACCCCTCCACTTT
TRBJ2-7,TRBV5-1,TRBD1,CASSGDRATYEQYF,TGCGCCAGCAGCGGGGACAGGGCAACCTACGAGCAGTACTTC
TRBJ1-2,TRBV10-3,-,CAISNLGRGDGYTF,TGTGCCATCAGTAACTTGGGCAGGGGCGATGGCTACACCTTC
TRBJ2-3,TRBV7-8,TRBD2,CASSLGTSGSTDTQYF,TGTGCCAGCAGCCTCGGGACTAGCGGGAGCACAGATACGCAGTATTTT
TRBJ2-2,TRBV5-4,TRBD2,CASSLLAGSNTGELFF,TGTGCCAGCAGCTTACTAGCGGGATCGAACACCGGGGAGCTGTTTTTT
TRBJ1-6,TRBV15,-,CATSTTPLLAYNSPLHF,TGTGCCACCAGCACAACTCCCCTTCTAGCCTATAATTCACCCCTCCACTTT
TRBJ2-1,TRBV15,TRBD2,CATSRTSGRGYEQFF,TGTGCCACCAGCAGAACTAGCGGGAGAGGATATGAGCAGTTCTTC
TRBJ2-7,TRBV5-4,TRBD1,CAASLRTGTTDEQYF,TGTGCCGCGAGCCTGAGGACAGGGACAACGGACGAGCAGTACTTC
TRBJ2-1,TRBV5-8,TRBD2,CASSLGLADNEQFF,TGTGCCAGCAGCCTGGGACTAGCGGACAATGAGCAGTTCTTC
TRBJ1-2,TRBV28,-,CAAQPWGEYGYTF,TGTGCCGCACAACCTTGGGGAGAGTATGGCTACACCTTC
TRBJ1-1,TRBV30,-,CAWSLRTEAFF,TGTGCCTGGAGCCTCCGCACTGAAGCTTTCTTT
TRBJ1-4,TRBV19,-,CASSGATNEKLFF,TGTGCCAGTTCAGGGGCAACTAATGAAAAACTGTTTTTT
TRBJ2-3,TRBV5-1,TRBD2,CASSLEGLAGVDTQYF,TGCGCCAGCAGCTTGGAGGGCCTAGCGGGAGTTGATACGCAGTATTTT
TRBJ2-1,TRBV2,TRBD2,CASGGASGRGNEQFF,TGTGCCAGCGGTGGGGCTAGCGGGAGAGGCAATGAGCAGTTCTTC
TRBJ2-6,TRBV28,TRBD2,CASSYPAGVSGANVLTF,TGTGCCAGCAGCTACCCAGCGGGGGTCTCTGGGGCCAACGTCCTGACTTTC
TRBJ1-1,TRBV6-5,-,CASSYSRSLEDTEAFF,TGTGCCAGCAGTTACTCGAGGTCGTTGGAGGACACTGAAGCTTTCTTT
TRBJ2-7,TRBV18,-,CASSPNQGSAYEQYF,TGTGCCAGCTCCCCGAACCAGGGGAGCGCCTACGAGCAGTACTTC